The 20 T cell receptor beta chains listed next were all sequenced from one sample in a study of monozygotic twins with inflammatory bowel disease. TCRdb reanalyzed the 5' RACE reads and collapses them to one entry per CDR3 protein, without DNA. This sample's clone table lists approximately 150,000 distinct CDR3 sequences. Material: blood. The receptors shown here come from a human donor with ulcerative colitis or Crohn's disease, or a healthy co-twin of an affected twin (not recorded which).

CDR3 loop: CSVVVGQGPSGANVLTF. The chain links TRBV29-1 to TRBJ2-6; TCRdb's D gene call, TRBD1, goes unchecked for lack of DNA. This CDR3 has 17 residues. Germline V gene lookup returns CDR1 SQVTM and CDR2 ANQGSEA.

V gene TRBV12-3 or TRBV12-4 combines with J gene TRBJ1-4. This CDR3 is built from 16 residues. CDR3 amino acids: CASRLSDLTTNEKLFF.

The gene calls are TRBV6-2 or TRBV6-3 and TRBJ2-1; there is no DNA to check the TCRdb D call of TRBD1. CDR3 size: 14 residues. The germline CDR1 and CDR2 sequences are MNHEY and SVGEGT. CDR3 amino acids: CASNLDSRFNEQFF.

This chain joins TRBV11-2 and TRBJ1-5; TCRdb indicates TRBD1, and absent DNA this call remains unverified. The germline gives CDR1 SGHAT, CDR2 FQNNGV. The CDR3 totals 18 residues. The CDR3 spells CASSPRRPLNPSNQPQHF.

The rearrangement uses TRBV20-1 and TRBJ1-4; TCRdb calls TRBD1, which cannot be checked without DNA. CDR3 length equals 14 residues. Germline values: CDR1 DFQATT, CDR2 SNEGSKA (reference sequence). This CDR3 is CSAPDSSTNEKLFF.

V is TRBV7-3 and J is TRBJ1-5; TCRdb's D gene call, TRBD1, goes unchecked for lack of DNA. Germline assignment: CDR1 SGHTA and CDR2 FQGTGA. The CDR3 is 16 residues long. The CDR3 sequence is CARSLYQGFSYQPQHF.

CDR3 sequence reads: CASSLSEKRRETQYF. V gene TRBV27 combines with J gene TRBJ2-5; lacking DNA, the TRBD2 call made by TCRdb goes unchecked. The CDR3 extends over 15 amino acids. CDR1 MNHEY and CDR2 SMNVEV come from the germline V gene (reference sequence).

This chain connects TRBV11-2 to TRBJ2-5; TCRdb's D call of TRBD1 is untestable without DNA. Germline values: CDR1 SGHAT, CDR2 FQNNGV. This CDR3 has 15 residues. The CDR3 region is CASSIYRGRLETQYF.

This chain connects TRBV6-2 or TRBV6-3 to TRBJ2-3; TCRdb's D call, TRBD1, is unchecked because there is no DNA. This CDR3 has 16 residues. CDR1 and CDR2 from the germline V gene are MNHEY and SVGEGT. This CDR3 reads CASSWTGGSSTDTQYF.

The chain has TRBV28 and TRBJ1-2; the D call of TRBD1 rests on TCRdb alone, since no DNA is present to check it. The germline V gene has CDR1 MDHEN and CDR2 SYDVKM. This CDR3 region has 16 residues. This CDR3 is CASSPPTGATNYGYTF.

The chain joins TRBV9 to TRBJ2-7. There are 14 residues in the CDR3. Germline V gene data show CDR1 as SGDLS and CDR2 as YYNGEE. The CDR3 sequence is CASSVLQSSYEQYF.

This chain links TRBV7-3 with TRBJ1-6; TCRdb lists TRBD1, though no DNA is available to test this call. This CDR3 is 12 amino acids long. Looked up from germline, CDR1 is SGHTA and CDR2 is FQGTGA. The CDR3 sequence: CASSTGNSPLHF.

V gene TRBV5-1 combines with J gene TRBJ2-1; checking the TCRdb D call of TRBD2 is not possible without DNA. The CDR3 extends over 13 amino acids. CDR1 SGHRS and CDR2 YFSETQ come from the germline V gene. This CDR3 reads CASSAALGGPGFF.

The chain employs TRBV7-8 and TRBJ2-7. The germline CDR1 and CDR2 sequences are SGHVS and FQNEAQ. The length of the CDR3 is 14 residues. The CDR3 here is CASSLEGSFYEQYF.

The J gene is TRBJ2-1, the V gene TRBV6-5. This CDR3 is 14 amino acids long. Germline V gene lookup returns CDR1 MNHEY and CDR2 SVGAGI. CDR3 region: CASSYSAGNNVQFF.

The chain combines TRBV18 with TRBJ2-7; TCRdb selects TRBD1, and the lack of DNA leaves this call unchecked. The CDR3 loop spans 14 amino acids. In germline, CDR1 is KGHSH, CDR2 LQKENI. CDR3 sequence reads: CASSAGHSYYEQYF.

The chain combines TRBV19 with TRBJ1-5. Germline V gene sequence: CDR1 LNHDA, CDR2 SQIVND (reference sequence). The CDR3 length is 11 residues. The CDR3 region is CASTHLGPQHF.

V and J are TRBV18 and TRBJ2-1; TCRdb designates TRBD2, a call that cannot be tested without DNA. The CDR3 has 15 amino acids. Germline CDR1 reads KGHSH; CDR2 reads LQKENI. CDR3: CASSLLAGGLNEQFF.

This chain joins TRBV20-1 and TRBJ1-2. CDR3 length: 13 amino acids. Germline V lookup: CDR1 DFQATT, CDR2 SNEGSKA (reference sequence). Here the CDR3 reads CSAREGREYGYTF.

The chain combines TRBV25-1 with TRBJ1-5; absent DNA, TCRdb's TRBD1 call cannot be checked. Per germline, CDR1 MGHDK and CDR2 SYGVNS. The CDR3 contains 14 residues. The CDR3: CASSEMGHDQPQHF.